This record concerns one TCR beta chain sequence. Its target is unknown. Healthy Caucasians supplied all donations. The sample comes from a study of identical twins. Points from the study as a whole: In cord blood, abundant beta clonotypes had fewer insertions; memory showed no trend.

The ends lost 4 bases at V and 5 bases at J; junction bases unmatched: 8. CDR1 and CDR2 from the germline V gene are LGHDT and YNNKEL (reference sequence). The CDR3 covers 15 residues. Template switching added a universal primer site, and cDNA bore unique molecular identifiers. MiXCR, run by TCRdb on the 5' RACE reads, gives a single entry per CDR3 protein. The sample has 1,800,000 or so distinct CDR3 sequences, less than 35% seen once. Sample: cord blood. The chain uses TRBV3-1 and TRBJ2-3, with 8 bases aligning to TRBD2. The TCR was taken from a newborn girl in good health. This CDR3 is CASSLSGINLDTQYF. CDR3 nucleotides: TGTGCCAGCAGCCTTAGCGGGATAAACTTAGATACGCAGTATTTT.